This is a list of T cell receptor beta chains from one sample in a study of blood T cell repertoires in COVID-19. Some clones are missing from TCRdb's copy, which holds only in-frame ones; the method was immunoSEQ multiplex PCR. The data show about 180,000 clones, roughly 89% seen once. Input material: peripheral blood. The receptors come from a woman in her forties or fifties with acute or convalescent COVID-19. Both conserved end residues are part of each CDR3. Fields, in order: CDR3 length, V gene, CDR3 protein.

length: 15; V: TRBV7-9; CDR3: CASSQGDRGHTEAFF
length: 14; V: TRBV5-4; CDR3: CASSVVPASYEQYF
length: 15; V: TRBV18; CDR3: CASSPPSNRAEKAFF
length: 14; V: TRBV10-3; CDR3: CAISSGINTYEQYF
length: 16; V: TRBV15; CDR3: CATSRGQGPSGNTIYF
length: 15; V: TRBV5-1; CDR3: CASSPVIDGTDTQYF
length: 16; V: TRBV5-4; CDR3: CASSSETSGTYNEQFF
length: 14; V: TRBV6-5; CDR3: CASKTGGVYEKLFF
length: 12; V: TRBV30; CDR3: CASSGDRRGYTF
length: 14; V: TRBV7-9; CDR3: CASSSGAVGNTIYF
length: 12; V: TRBV7-2; CDR3: CASSFRDREAFF
length: 17; V: TRBV12-5; CDR3: CASGRAGQGEYNSPLHF
length: 12; V: TRBV11-2; CDR3: CASSLLIPEAFF
length: 15; V: TRBV13; CDR3: CASSWVGREPDEQFF
length: 15; V: TRBV5-1; CDR3: CASSLEILAGSTQYF
length: 15; V: TRBV6-5; CDR3: CASSYSAAGNSPLHF
length: 16; V: TRBV7-8; CDR3: CASSPTGQSNTGELFF
length: 14; V: TRBV11-2; CDR3: CASSLTGTDYGYTF
length: 16; V: TRBV11-3; CDR3: CASSPGTGIGGNTIYF
length: 12; V: TRBV30; CDR3: CAGGQVNTEAFF
length: 12; V: TRBV4-1; CDR3: CASRGETYEQYF
length: 18; V: TRBV7-2; CDR3: CASSPKQGVTGYNSPLHF
length: 13; V: TRBV6-5; CDR3: CASSSSGNTEAFF